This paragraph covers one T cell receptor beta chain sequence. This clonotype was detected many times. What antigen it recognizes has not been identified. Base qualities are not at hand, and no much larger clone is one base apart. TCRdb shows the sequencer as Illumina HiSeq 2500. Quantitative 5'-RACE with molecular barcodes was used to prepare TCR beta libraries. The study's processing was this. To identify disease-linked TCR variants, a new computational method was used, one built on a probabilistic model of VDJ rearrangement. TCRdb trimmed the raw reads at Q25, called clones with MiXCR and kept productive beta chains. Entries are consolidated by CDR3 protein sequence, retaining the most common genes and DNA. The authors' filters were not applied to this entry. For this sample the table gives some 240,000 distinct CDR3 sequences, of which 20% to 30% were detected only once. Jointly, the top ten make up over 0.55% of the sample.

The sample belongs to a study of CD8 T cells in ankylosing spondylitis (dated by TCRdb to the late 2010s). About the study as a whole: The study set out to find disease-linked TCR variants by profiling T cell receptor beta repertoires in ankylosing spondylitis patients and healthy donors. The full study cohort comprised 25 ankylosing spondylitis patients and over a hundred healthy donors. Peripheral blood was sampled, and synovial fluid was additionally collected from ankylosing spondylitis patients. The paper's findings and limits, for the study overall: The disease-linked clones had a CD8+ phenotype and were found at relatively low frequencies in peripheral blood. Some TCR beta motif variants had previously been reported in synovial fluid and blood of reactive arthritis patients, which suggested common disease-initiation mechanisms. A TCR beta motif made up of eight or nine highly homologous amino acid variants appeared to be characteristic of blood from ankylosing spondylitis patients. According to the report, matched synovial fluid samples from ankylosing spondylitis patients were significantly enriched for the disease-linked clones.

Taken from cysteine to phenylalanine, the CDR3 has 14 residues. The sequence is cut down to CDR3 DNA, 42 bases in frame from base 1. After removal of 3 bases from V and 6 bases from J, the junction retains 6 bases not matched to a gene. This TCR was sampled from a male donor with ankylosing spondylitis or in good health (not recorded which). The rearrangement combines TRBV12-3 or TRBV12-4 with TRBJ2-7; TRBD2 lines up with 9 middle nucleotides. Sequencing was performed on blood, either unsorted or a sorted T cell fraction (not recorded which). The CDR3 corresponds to CASSFSGGRGEQYF. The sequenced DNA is TGTGCCAGCAGTTTTAGCGGGGGACGAGGCGAGCAGTACTTC.